This TCR beta chain comes out of a study of regulatory T cells in long-lasting Graves disease. This clonotype has ten or more counts. For TCR beta, libraries came from iRepertoire HTBI primers and Arm-PCR of CDR3 regions. TCRdb called the multiplex PCR reads again in MiXCR, with one record for every CDR3 protein. The sample carries a few hundred thousand distinct CDR3 sequences, around 20% recorded once. Germline CDR1 and CDR2: LNHDA and SQIVND (reference sequence). The germline V and J ends were trimmed by 3 bases and 0 bases, with 8 bases remaining between them. The CDR3 consists of 14 residues. Time point noted: persistent/refractory GD, antithyroid drugs over 5 years with positive TRAb. After RNA was extracted from PBMCs, the TCR library was made from it.

This chain uses TRBV19 with TRBJ1-1; D is ambiguous. This sample comprised peripheral blood mononuclear cells (PBMCs), obtained when the disease was refractory, from a patient treated with antithyroid drugs. The receptor comes from a female donor with Graves disease. CDR3 in DNA: TGTGCCAGTAGTATGCTGGGGATGAACACTGAAGCTTTCTTT. It yields the protein CASSMLGMNTEAFF.